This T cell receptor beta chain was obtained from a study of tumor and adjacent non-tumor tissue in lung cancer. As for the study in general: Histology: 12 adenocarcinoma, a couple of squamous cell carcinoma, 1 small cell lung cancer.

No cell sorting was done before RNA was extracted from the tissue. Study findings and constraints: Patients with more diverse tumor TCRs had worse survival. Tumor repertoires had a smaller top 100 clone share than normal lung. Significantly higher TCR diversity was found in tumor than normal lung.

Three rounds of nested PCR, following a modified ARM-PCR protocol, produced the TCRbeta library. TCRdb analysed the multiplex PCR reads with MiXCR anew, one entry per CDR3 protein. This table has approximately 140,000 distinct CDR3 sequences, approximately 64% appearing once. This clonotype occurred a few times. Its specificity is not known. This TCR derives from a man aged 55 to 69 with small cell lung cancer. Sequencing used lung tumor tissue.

Here the CDR3 reads CSASPQLNPAYNEQFF. CDR3 in DNA: TGCAGTGCTAGCCCTCAACTTAACCCCGCCTACAATGAGCAGTTCTTC. The chain carries TRBV20-1 and TRBJ2-1; no reliable D call. The CDR3 loop spans 16 amino acids. Germline V gene data show CDR1 as DFQATT and CDR2 as SNEGSKA (reference sequence). Trimming stripped 3 bases from V and 2 bases from J, with 17 bases between.